This is a list of T cell receptor beta chains from one sample in a study of identical twins. From the 5' RACE reads, TCRdb called clonotypes with MiXCR, one entry per CDR3 protein. The sample yields 550,000 to 700,000 distinct CDR3 sequences, over 20% seen once. This sample was also put to use in a study of T cells expressing NK-cell markers.

The sequencing sample was made of PBMCs. Source of these receptors: a woman aged 18-35 years in good health. CDR3s include the opening cysteine and the closing phenylalanine or tryptophan. The D gene is left open where the match is weak. Not every row has a clone size; where given, it reads once, few, many or a size class.

D gene: -; J gene: TRBJ1-6; clone size: few; V gene: TRBV10-3; CDR3 length: 12; CDR3 DNA: TGTGCCATCAGCGAAGCAAATTCACCCCTCCACTTT; CDR3 protein: CAISEANSPLHF
D gene: TRBD1; J gene: TRBJ1-1; clone size: -; V gene: TRBV12-3/TRBV12-4; CDR3 length: 14; CDR3 DNA: TGTGCCAGCACCGGGGACAGCCTGAACACTGAAGCTTTCTTT; CDR3 protein: CASTGDSLNTEAFF
D gene: TRBD2; J gene: TRBJ2-2; clone size: -; V gene: TRBV7-2; CDR3 length: 16; CDR3 DNA: TGTGCCAGCAGCGTATTCCAGCGGGGCAGCACCGGGGAGCTGTTTTTT; CDR3 protein: CASSVFQRGSTGELFF
D gene: -; J gene: TRBJ2-7; clone size: few; V gene: TRBV5-6; CDR3 length: 13; CDR3 DNA: TGTGCCAGCAGCTCTTGGGCCTCCGGCGAGCAGTACTTC; CDR3 protein: CASSSWASGEQYF
D gene: -; J gene: TRBJ2-2; clone size: few; V gene: TRBV6-1; CDR3 length: 15; CDR3 DNA: TGTGCCACCAGTGGTGGGATCTCGAACACCGGGGAGCTGTTTTTT; CDR3 protein: CATSGGISNTGELFF
D gene: -; J gene: TRBJ2-7; clone size: -; V gene: TRBV6-1; CDR3 length: 13; CDR3 DNA: TGTGCCAGCAGGTTCACAGGAAACTACGAGCAGTACTTC; CDR3 protein: CASRFTGNYEQYF
D gene: -; J gene: TRBJ2-1; clone size: many; V gene: TRBV11-2; CDR3 length: 12; CDR3 DNA: TGTGCCAGCAGCTTAATCCGTGGTGAGCAGTTCTTC; CDR3 protein: CASSLIRGEQFF
D gene: -; J gene: TRBJ2-3; clone size: -; V gene: TRBV5-1; CDR3 length: 14; CDR3 DNA: TGCGCCACAGGGGAGACTCCTAGCACAGATACGCAGTATTTT; CDR3 protein: CATGETPSTDTQYF
D gene: -; J gene: TRBJ2-3; clone size: -; V gene: TRBV7-7; CDR3 length: 14; CDR3 DNA: TGTGCCAGCAGCCCCGGACTTTTCACAGATACGCAGTATTTT; CDR3 protein: CASSPGLFTDTQYF
D gene: -; J gene: TRBJ2-7; clone size: few; V gene: TRBV10-3; CDR3 length: 15; CDR3 DNA: TGTGCCATCAGTGAAGCACCGACAGCCTGGACCGGGCAGTACTTC; CDR3 protein: CAISEAPTAWTGQYF
D gene: TRBD1; J gene: TRBJ2-7; clone size: few; V gene: TRBV20-1; CDR3 length: 16; CDR3 DNA: TGCAGTGCTAGAGATATGCGGAGGACAGGGCTCTACGAGCAGTACTTC; CDR3 protein: CSARDMRRTGLYEQYF
D gene: -; J gene: TRBJ1-1; clone size: -; V gene: TRBV9; CDR3 length: 13; CDR3 DNA: TGTGCCAGCAGCGTAGCTCAGGGCACTGAAGCTTTCTTT; CDR3 protein: CASSVAQGTEAFF
D gene: -; J gene: TRBJ2-7; clone size: few; V gene: TRBV20-1; CDR3 length: 15; CDR3 DNA: TGCAGTGCTAGTAAGCCTGCAGGATCCCCCTACGAGCAGTACTTC; CDR3 protein: CSASKPAGSPYEQYF
D gene: -; J gene: TRBJ2-3; clone size: -; V gene: TRBV10-3; CDR3 length: 16; CDR3 DNA: TGTGCCATCAGTGAGGGGGCGGGAATGGGCACAGATACGCAGTATTTT; CDR3 protein: CAISEGAGMGTDTQYF
D gene: -; J gene: TRBJ2-5; clone size: few; V gene: TRBV29-1; CDR3 length: 13; CDR3 DNA: TGCAGCGCCCTAGCAGATATCCAAGAGACCCAGTACTTC; CDR3 protein: CSALADIQETQYF
D gene: -; J gene: TRBJ2-7; clone size: once; V gene: TRBV27; CDR3 length: 14; CDR3 DNA: TGTGCCAGCGGTCCCGGGACTTCTGCCTACGAGCAGTACTTC; CDR3 protein: CASGPGTSAYEQYF